These 5 T cell receptor beta chains share one sample of origin, sequenced in a study of blood T cells in healthy people across ages. A second PCR of about 6 to 12 cycles used a sample-barcoded 5' primer and a J-beta primer mix. TCRdb re-called the 5' RACE reads through MiXCR, storing one row per CDR3 protein. The sample consists of approximately 1.5 million distinct CDR3 sequences, about 31% of them appearing once. Sequences were obtained from blood. These receptors came from a woman aged 25 to 39 in good health.

V gene TRBV4-1 combines with J gene TRBJ1-1; a weak D match, TRBD1 (6 bases). This CDR3 region has 16 residues. V lost 1 base, J lost 0 bases, and 12 bases lay in between. CDR1 is MGHRA and CDR2 is YSYEKL in the germline V gene. CDR3 DNA sequence: TGCGCCAGCAGCCAAGGACGGACAGCCCTGAACACTGAAGCTTTCTTT. The encoded protein is CASSQGRTALNTEAFF.

A few counts support this clonotype. The rearrangement links TRBV20-1 to TRBJ2-7; 13 nucleotides line up with TRBD2. The CDR3 is 12 residues long. Germline CDR1 DFQATT, CDR2 SNEGSKA (reference sequence). The CDR3 region has the DNA TGCAGGGGGACTAGCGGGGTGGGCGAGCAGTACTTC. Translated, it gives CRGTSGVGEQYF.

This clonotype turned up a few times. This rearrangement joins TRBV9 to TRBJ2-7, with a weak D call TRBD2 (5 bases). Trimming pared 4 bases from V and 7 bases from J, leaving 21 bases between. CDR1 is SGDLS and CDR2 is YYNGEE in the germline V gene. CDR3 length: 15 amino acids. CDR3 loop: CASSLQAAPGYEQYF. CDR3 nucleotides: TGTGCCAGCAGCCTCCAAGCGGCCCCGGGGTATGAGCAGTACTTC.

The rearrangement joins TRBV5-5 to TRBJ2-3, with D hard to call. There are 14 residues in the CDR3. In germline, CDR1 is SGHKS, CDR2 YYEKEE (reference sequence). V lost 4 bases to trimming and J lost 5 bases, with 14 bases between them. DNA for the CDR3: TGTGCCAGCAGCGACCGAGAAGCTGGAGATACGCAGTATTTT. This sequence encodes CASSDREAGDTQYF.

The genes are TRBV20-1 and TRBJ2-7; TRBD1 matches 7 bases. The length of the CDR3 is 14 residues. Germline V CDR1 and CDR2: DFQATT, SNEGSKA (reference sequence). The V gene end was trimmed by 2 bases and the J gene end by 2 bases; junction bases not matched to a gene: 6. CDR3 residues: CSARNPGQTYEQYF. CDR3 bases: TGCAGTGCTAGAAACCCGGGACAGACCTACGAGCAGTACTTC.